The clone carrying this TCR beta chain has just a few counts. Its antigen is undetermined. This record belongs to a study of OX40 agonist ivuxolimab in advanced cancers. The overall study: Each patient was given ivuxolimab into a vein every 2 weeks, at 0.01 to 10 mg/kg.

The CDR3 loop spans 14 amino acids. Germline V gene sequence: CDR1 SGHTS, CDR2 YDEGEE. V was pared by 0 bases and J by 5 bases, with 10 bases between. Only in-frame clones appear in the TCRdb table, and some are missing; sequencing was by immunoSEQ multiplex PCR. Counted here are approximately 78,000 clones, around 90% occurring once; the ten biggest clones make up 0.8% to 1.3%. Study-wide points: Antigen specificity of clonally expanded peripheral T cells was not established. Both blood CD4+ and CD8+ T cells showed clonal growth by week 6 at 0.1 to 3.0 mg/kg.

The chain recombines TRBV5-8 with TRBJ2-3; the D gene is possibly TRBD2 (5 bases). This TCR came from an adult with an advanced solid tumor such as melanoma, head and neck, liver or kidney cancer. This sample comprised CD4+ or CD8+ T cells sorted from blood, obtained in a trial of the OX40 agonist ivuxolimab. The DNA of the CDR3 is TGTGCCAGCAGCTTGGGAGGGTCCGGAGATACGCAGTATTTT. This gives the protein CASSLGGSGDTQYF.